This T cell receptor (beta chain) was captured by sequencing in a study of T-cell reconstitution after alpha-beta-depleted transplantation in children. V gave up 4 bases and J gave up 8 bases, with 14 bases separating them. CDR3 length: 14 amino acids. Germline V gene sequence: CDR1 SGHTA, CDR2 FQGNSA. The TCRbeta library incorporated unique molecular identifiers. TCRdb reanalysed the PCR reads using MiXCR and keeps one entry per CDR3 protein. The sample includes 360,000 or so distinct CDR3 sequences, approximately 20% of them seen just once. The receptor was derived from a human donor who donated a stem cell graft to a child with acute myeloid leukemia. Sequenced here: PBMCs from the stem cell graft donor, sampled from the stem cell graft. The chain couples TRBV7-2 to TRBJ1-4; possible D gene TRBD1, 6 bases. The CDR3 DNA follows: TGTGCCAGCAGCTCCACAGGGATTGGAGAAAAACTGTTTTTT. Its protein product is CASSSTGIGEKLFF.